This T cell receptor (beta chain) was identified during a study of shared clonotypes between healthy human individuals. Study conclusions and caveats: Specimens sampled were limited to blood, with tissue repertoires likely differing. Generally, naive subsets (rather than memory subsets) showed larger estimated richness.

As concerns this clone: Its antigen remains unknown.

TCRdb keeps only in-frame clones here, not all; method: immunoSEQ multiplex PCR. The repertoire holds approximately 940,000 clones, with around 80% as singletons. CDR3 length: 17 residues. V was trimmed by 5 bases and J by 0 bases, leaving 17 bases between them. Looked up from germline, CDR1 is SNHLY and CDR2 is FYNNEI. The sequencing sample was made of memory CD4+ T cells sorted from blood. Specified subset: CD45RA-negative fraction. The receptor comes from a man between 18 and 29 years old in good health. The V call is TRBV2, the J call TRBJ1-5; possibly TRBD1 for D (5 bases). CDR3 residues: CASSSPPGTNSNQPQHF. CDR3 nucleotides: TGTGCCAGCAGTTCACCACCCGGGACTAATAGCAATCAGCCCCAGCATTTT.